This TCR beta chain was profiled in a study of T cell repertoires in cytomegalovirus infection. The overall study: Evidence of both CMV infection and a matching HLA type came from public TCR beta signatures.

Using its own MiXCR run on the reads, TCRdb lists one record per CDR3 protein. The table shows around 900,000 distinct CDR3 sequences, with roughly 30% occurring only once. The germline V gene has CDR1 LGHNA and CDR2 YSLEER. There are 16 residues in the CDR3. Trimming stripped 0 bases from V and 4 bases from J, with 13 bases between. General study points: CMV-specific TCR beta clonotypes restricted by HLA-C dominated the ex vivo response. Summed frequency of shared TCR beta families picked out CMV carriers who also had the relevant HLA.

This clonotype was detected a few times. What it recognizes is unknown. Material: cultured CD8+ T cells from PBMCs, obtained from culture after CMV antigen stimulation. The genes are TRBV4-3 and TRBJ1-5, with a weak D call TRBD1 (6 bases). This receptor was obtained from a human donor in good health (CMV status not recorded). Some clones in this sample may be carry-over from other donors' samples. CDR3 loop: CASSQDRSGANQPQHF. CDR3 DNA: TGCGCCAGCAGCCAAGATAGATCAGGGGCAAATCAGCCCCAGCATTTT.